A single sample gave rise to the 30 T cell receptor beta chains below, sequenced in a study of blood T cell repertoires in COVID-19. Profiled with immunoSEQ multiplex PCR; TCRdb holds only in-frame clones, not every one. This sample has 180,000 or so clones, with about 80% found just once. The material sequenced was peripheral blood. Receptors originate from a woman aged 70 to 79 with acute or convalescent COVID-19.

The rearrangement uses TRBV5-6 and TRBJ2-6; possible D gene TRBD2, 6 bases. From germline, CDR1 is SGHDT and CDR2 YYEEEE. Trimming stripped 2 bases from V and 0 bases from J, with 12 bases between. This CDR3 comprises 17 residues. The CDR3 nucleotides are TGTGCCAGCAGCTTCGGGACTGTCAGCTCTGGGGCCAACGTCCTGACTTTC. Encoded protein: CASSFGTVSSGANVLTF.

This sequence joins TRBV3-1 (or the pseudogene TRBV3-2) and TRBJ2-2; D unresolved. The germline CDR1 and CDR2 sequences are LGHDT and YNNKEL (reference sequence). The CDR3 covers 15 residues. Trimming cost V 0 bases and J 6 bases, with 11 bases left between them. The CDR3 DNA is TGTGCCAGCAGCCAAGATTTAGAGTCTCCCGGGGAGCTGTTTTTT. Translating gives CASSQDLESPGELFF.

The V gene is TRBV4-1, the J gene TRBJ2-3, with 8 bases matching TRBD2. CDR3 length: 16 residues. CDR1 and CDR2 from the germline V gene are MGHRA and YSYEKL. V lost 2 bases and J lost 0; bases outside the gene matches: 4. The DNA for the CDR3 is TGCGCCAGCAGCCAACGTCTAGCGGGCAGCACAGATACGCAGTATTTT. This translates into CASSQRLAGSTDTQYF.

The chain recombines TRBV29-1 with TRBJ1-5; D possibly corresponds to TRBD1 (6 bases). Trimming took 3 bases from V and 6 from J, leaving 15 bases between them. The CDR3 is made up of 14 amino acids. Germline values: CDR1 SQVTM, CDR2 ANQGSEA. In nucleotides, the CDR3 is TGCAGCGTTGAGGGGGCAGGGAAGGGTCAGCCCCAGCATTTT. Protein: CSVEGAGKGQPQHF.

This chain joins TRBV28 and TRBJ2-7; D may be TRBD2 (5 bases). CDR3 length equals 13 residues. V gave up 6 bases and J gave up 2 bases, with 11 bases separating them. The germline V gene has CDR1 MDHEN and CDR2 SYDVKM. The CDR3 loop reads CASSPWGAYEQYF. CDR3 nucleotide sequence: TGTGCCAGCAGCCCCTGGGGAGCCTACGAGCAGTACTTC.

The chain employs TRBV28 and TRBJ2-2, with D perhaps TRBD2 (6 bases). CDR3 size: 15 residues. Trimming cost V 5 bases and J 7 bases, with 17 bases left between them. CDR1 and CDR2 (germline): MDHEN, SYDVKM. CDR3 sequence reads: CASSLGQADYGELFF. Written as DNA, the CDR3 is TGTGCCAGCAGTCTAGGTCAGGCGGACTACGGGGAGCTGTTTTTT.

The chain combines TRBV29-1 with TRBJ2-1; D is unclear. The CDR3 runs to 12 residues. The germline CDR1 and CDR2 sequences are SQVTM and ANQGSEA. Trimming pared 4 bases from V and 9 bases from J, leaving 13 bases between. The CDR3 region has the DNA TGCAGCGTTGTGGTGCCGTCAGGTGAGCAGTTCTTC. Translated: CSVVVPSGEQFF.

This chain connects TRBV6-5 to TRBJ1-2; TRBD1 agrees at 10 bases. The CDR3 has 14 residues. Looked up from germline, CDR1 is MNHEY and CDR2 is SVGAGI. With 5 bases clipped from V and 8 bases from J, the junction kept 8 bases outside the gene matches. CDR3 region: CASSPELTGGGYTF. CDR3 bases: TGTGCCAGCAGTCCGGAATTGACAGGGGGCGGCTACACCTTC.

V and J are TRBV5-4 and TRBJ2-7, with D possibly TRBD1 on 5 matching bases. Trimming removed 6 bases from V and 3 bases from J, with 13 bases in between. Germline values: CDR1 SGHNT, CDR2 YYREEE (reference sequence). This CDR3 comprises 13 residues. The CDR3 DNA reads as TGTGCCAGCAACTTAGACAGAAGCTACGAGCAGTACTTC. Its protein product is CASNLDRSYEQYF.

CDR3 loop: CASSSQTGNYGYTF. The CDR3 DNA reads TGTGCCAGTAGTTCCCAGACAGGGAATTATGGCTACACCTTC. The chain couples TRBV19 to TRBJ1-2; 7 bases fit TRBD1. The CDR3 loop spans 14 amino acids. The germline gives CDR1 LNHDA, CDR2 SQIVND (reference sequence). Losses at the gene ends were 5 bases for V and 5 bases for J; bases not matched to a gene: 8.

The chain is built from TRBV5-6 and TRBJ1-1, with D possibly TRBD1 on 6 matching bases. Germline V gene sequence: CDR1 SGHDT, CDR2 YYEEEE. CDR3 length equals 15 residues. V was trimmed by 4 bases and J by 2 bases, leaving 15 bases between them. The CDR3 loop reads CASSRVDRQNTEAFF. For the CDR3, the DNA is TGTGCCAGCAGCCGAGTGGACAGACAAAACACTGAAGCTTTCTTT.

The chain is built from TRBV5-8 and TRBJ2-2; TRBD2 is a possible D gene (6 bases). The CDR3 extends over 13 amino acids. Trimming shortened V by 6 bases and J by 6 bases, and 12 bases separated the two germline ends. Germline lookup yields CDR1 SGHTS and CDR2 YDEGEE. The DNA of the CDR3 is TGTGCCAGCACCCTAAGGGAGGCCGGGGAGCTGTTTTTT. It yields the protein CASTLREAGELFF.

This CDR3 reads CASSQSSGSYNEQFF. CDR3 DNA sequence: TGCGCCAGCAGCCAGAGTAGCGGGAGCTACAATGAGCAGTTCTTC. The gene calls are TRBV4-3 and TRBJ2-1; 9 nucleotides align to TRBD2. The CDR3 is made up of 15 amino acids. Germline loops: CDR1 LGHNA, CDR2 YSLEER. V shed 3 bases and J 3 bases; nucleotides not matched to a gene: 3.

This clone was counted between two and nine times. This chain joins TRBV5-1 and TRBJ2-7; TRBD1 matches at 7 bases. Per germline, CDR1 SGHRS and CDR2 YFSETQ. V trimming: 0 bases; J trimming: 7 bases; junction bases outside the gene matches: 7. The CDR3 is 14 residues long. In DNA form, the CDR3 reads TGCGCCAGCAGCTTGGACAGGGGCCTACGTGAGCAGTACTTC. It translates to CASSLDRGLREQYF.

The J gene is TRBJ2-7, the V gene TRBV7-9; 10 bases map to TRBD1. After removal of 5 bases from V and 2 bases from J, the junction contained 6 bases not matched to a gene. CDR3 length: 15 amino acids. Germline V gene data show CDR1 as SEHNR and CDR2 as FQNEAQ (reference sequence). CDR3 protein: CASSADRGRAYEQYF. The CDR3 region has the DNA TGTGCCAGCAGCGCCGACAGGGGGCGTGCCTACGAGCAGTACTTC.

The chain has TRBV7-9 and TRBJ2-5; 8 bases fit TRBD1. This CDR3 comprises 13 residues. Germline-derived CDR1 and CDR2 are SEHNR and FQNEAQ (reference sequence). Trimming took 5 bases from V and 9 from J; bases not matched to a gene: 8. In DNA, the CDR3 is TGTGCCAGCAGCCCCCTTGCGACAGGGGCCCAGTACTTC. Translated, it gives CASSPLATGAQYF.

This chain connects TRBV11-2 to TRBJ1-3; weak D call: TRBD1 (5 bases). Trimming pared 1 base from V and 4 bases from J, leaving 5 bases between. The CDR3 contains 13 residues. The germline V gene has CDR1 SGHAT and CDR2 FQNNGV. Written as DNA, the CDR3 is TGTGCCAGCAGCTTAGCAGGGGGAAACACCATATATTTT. Protein product: CASSLAGGNTIYF.

The V and J genes are TRBV7-2 and TRBJ2-7, with a tentative D call TRBD1 (6 bases). The CDR3 contains 13 residues. Trimming removed 1 base at V and 4 bases at J, with 8 bases between. Germline lookup yields CDR1 SGHTA and CDR2 FQGNSA. The CDR3 DNA reads TGTGCCAGCAGCTTAGGGGGGCCGTACGAGCAGTACTTC. Amino acids: CASSLGGPYEQYF.

The chain has TRBV28 and TRBJ1-5; 7 bases match TRBD1. V gave up 1 base and J gave up 5 bases; unmatched junction bases: 5. CDR1 and CDR2 (germline): MDHEN, SYDVKM. This CDR3 comprises 15 residues. CDR3 region: CASSLFRGGYQPQHF. The CDR3 DNA is TGTGCCAGCAGTTTATTTCGAGGGGGCTATCAGCCCCAGCATTTT.

This chain connects TRBV7-9 to TRBJ2-3, with 10 bases that match TRBD1. This CDR3 is 16 amino acids long. Germline CDR1 and CDR2: SEHNR and FQNEAQ (reference sequence). The J segment lost 6 bases and the V segment lost 1 base, leaving 7 bases of the junction unmatched. The CDR3 bases are TGTGCCAGCAGCTTAGACCCGGGACAGGGGAGGGATACGCAGTATTTT. It yields the protein CASSLDPGQGRDTQYF.

The V gene is TRBV7-3, the J gene TRBJ2-6, with D possibly TRBD2 on 5 matching bases. Trimming took 2 bases from V and 0 from J, leaving 11 bases between them. The CDR3 runs 17 residues. Germline V gene lookup returns CDR1 SGHTA and CDR2 FQGTGA. CDR3 amino acids: CASSLVGGRSGANVLTF. The CDR3 DNA follows: TGTGCCAGCAGCTTAGTGGGCGGGCGCTCTGGGGCCAACGTCCTGACTTTC.

V gene TRBV7-2 combines with J gene TRBJ2-2; the D gene is possibly TRBD1 (5 bases). V was pared by 7 bases and J by 5 bases, with 20 bases between. Germline lookup yields CDR1 SGHTA and CDR2 FQGNSA. The CDR3 consists of 16 residues. This chain's CDR3 is CASILGLGQGTGELFF. DNA of the CDR3: TGTGCCAGCATCCTGGGGTTGGGGCAAGGGACCGGGGAGCTGTTTTTT.

This clone has only one observation. V gene TRBV5-4 combines with J gene TRBJ2-1, with TRBD2 identical over 10 bases. V dropped 2 bases and J dropped 2; count of bases not matched to a gene: 1. The CDR3 covers 15 residues. Per the germline V gene, CDR1 is SGHNT and CDR2 is YYREEE (reference sequence). For the CDR3, the DNA is TGTGCCAGCAGCTTTGGACTAGCGGCCTACAATGAGCAGTTCTTC. It is translated as CASSFGLAAYNEQFF.

This clone has just one count. V usage is TRBV11-2 and J usage is TRBJ2-2; possibly TRBD1 for D (5 bases). The V and J ends lost 4 bases and 1 base respectively, with 13 bases between them. Germline loops: CDR1 SGHAT, CDR2 FQNNGV. The length of the CDR3 is 16 residues. Here the CDR3 DNA reads TGTGCCAGCAGCTCCGAAACCCAGGGGAACACCGGGGAGCTGTTTTTT. Translation: CASSSETQGNTGELFF.

This chain joins TRBV19 and TRBJ2-7; 8 bases agree with TRBD1. J was trimmed by 3 bases and V by 3 bases; bases with no gene match: 4. CDR1 LNHDA and CDR2 SQIVND come from the germline V gene (reference sequence). The CDR3 spans 14 residues. The CDR3 coding sequence is TGTGCCAGTAGTATGAACAGGGGGGACTACGAGCAGTACTTC. It encodes CASSMNRGDYEQYF.

The chain joins TRBV3-1 (or the pseudogene TRBV3-2) to TRBJ1-1, with D maybe TRBD1 (6 bases). This CDR3 contains 15 residues. The ends were cut back, 2 bases at V and 3 bases at J, with 13 bases in the middle. Per the germline V gene, CDR1 is LGHDT and CDR2 is YNNKEL (reference sequence). The DNA of the CDR3 is TGTGCCAGCAGCCAATTTCGGACAGCTGACACTGAAGCTTTCTTT. It yields the protein CASSQFRTADTEAFF.

The chain employs TRBV7-2 and TRBJ1-1; TRBD1 matches at 7 bases. Germline V gene data show CDR1 as SGHTA and CDR2 as FQGNSA. This CDR3 has 15 residues. Germline trimming cut 1 base from V and 0 bases from J; bases unmatched to any gene: 2. CDR3 in DNA: TGTGCCAGCAGCTTAGGAGACAGGGTGAACACTGAAGCTTTCTTT. Translation gives CASSLGDRVNTEAFF.

This rearrangement joins TRBV4-3 to TRBJ2-1, with TRBD2 identical over 9 bases. This CDR3 contains 16 residues. V dropped 0 bases and J dropped 5; count of bases not matched to a gene: 5. Germline values: CDR1 LGHNA, CDR2 YSLEER. CDR3 in amino acids: CASSQDAGGRNNEQFF. CDR3 sequence (DNA): TGCGCCAGCAGCCAAGATGCGGGGGGGCGCAACAATGAGCAGTTCTTC.

This chain connects TRBV6-5 to TRBJ2-7, with TRBD1 matching 7 bases. Trimming at V came to 6 bases and at J to 3 bases, leaving 5 bases not matched to a gene. From germline, CDR1 is MNHEY and CDR2 SVGAGI. This CDR3 is built from 13 residues. CDR3 sequence (DNA): TGTGCCAGCAGGCCTGACAGGGTCTACGAGCAGTACTTC. It yields the protein CASRPDRVYEQYF.

This chain's CDR3 is CASSQDLGEGSHQPQHF. CDR3 bases: TGCGCCAGCAGCCAAGATCTCGGGGAAGGATCCCATCAGCCCCAGCATTTT. The chain employs TRBV4-1 and TRBJ1-5; D call uncertain. Germline V gene sequence: CDR1 MGHRA, CDR2 YSYEKL. V lost 0 bases and J 5 bases, leaving 17 bases between the germline ends. The CDR3 has 17 residues.